The 22 T cell receptor beta chains presented below share a single source sample, sequenced in a study of glioma-infiltrating T cells after dendritic cell vaccination (dated by TCRdb to the mid-2010s). Library preparation was by the immunoSEQ multiplex PCR assay. TCRdb carries this immuneACCESS record with in-frame sequences only. Its versions omit some clonotypes, under half of them owing to an unresolved V gene in the studies checked, with the rest unexplained. This sample comprises more than 100,000 clones, 81% of them detected only once. The biggest ten clones account for about 12% of the sample. This specimen was blood, taken before dendritic cell vaccination. The receptors derive from a human donor with glioblastoma.

The table lists this clone with many counts. The chain employs TRBV7-9 and TRBJ1-2; 8 positions match TRBD1. Germline CDR1 SEHNR, CDR2 FQNEAQ (reference sequence). The CDR3 runs to 17 residues. Unmatched junction bases numbered 9, after V lost 1 base and J lost 2 bases. This CDR3 reads CASSLDQGASSNYGYTF. Here the CDR3 DNA reads TGTGCCAGCAGCTTAGATCAGGGGGCAAGTTCGAACTATGGCTACACCTTC. The variable domain in full, completed from reference TRBV7-9 and TRBJ1-2, reads DTGVSQNPRHKITKRGQNVTFRCDPISEHNRLYWYRQTLGQGPEFLTYFQNEAQLEKSRLLSDRFSAERPKGSFSTLEIQRTEQGDSAMYLCASSLDQGASSNYGYTFGSGTRLTVV.

Here the CDR3 DNA reads TGTGCCAGCAATGTCTTTAGCTCTGGAAACACCATATATTTT. Translating gives CASNVFSSGNTIYF. V and J are TRBV6-1 and TRBJ1-3; no reliable D call. Germline lookup yields CDR1 MNHNS and CDR2 SASEGT. CDR3 length: 14 residues. Trimming took off 7 bases at V and 0 bases at J, with 10 bases between the two ends.

This clone has only one observation. The chain combines TRBV6-1 with TRBJ2-7; maybe TRBD2 (6 bases). CDR3 size: 13 residues. CDR1 and CDR2 from the germline V gene are MNHNS and SASEGT. Trimming left V 6 bases short and J 2 bases short, with 11 bases between. The CDR3 spells CASREGRAYEQYF. The CDR3 nucleotides read TGTGCCAGCAGGGAGGGGCGAGCCTACGAGCAGTACTTC.

The CDR3 protein is CAWSRRDRGFYEQYF. The CDR3 region has the DNA TGTGCCTGGAGTCGCAGGGACAGGGGGTTTTACGAGCAGTACTTC. V usage is TRBV30 and J usage is TRBJ2-7; the match to TRBD1 covers 11 bases. Germline lookup yields CDR1 GTSNPN and CDR2 SVGIG (reference sequence). The CDR3 covers 15 residues. With V trimmed by 2 bases and J by 4 bases, 7 bases remained unmatched.

This rearrangement joins TRBV6-5 to TRBJ1-4, with D perhaps TRBD1 (6 bases). Trimming stripped 0 bases from V and 1 base from J, with 9 bases between. This CDR3 is built from 16 residues. Germline CDR1 and CDR2: MNHEY and SVGAGI. The CDR3 loop reads CASSYSFRGTNEKLFF. Here the CDR3 DNA reads TGTGCCAGCAGTTACTCCTTCAGGGGAACTAATGAAAAACTGTTTTTT.

The chain has TRBV7-9 and TRBJ2-7, with a tentative D call TRBD1 (6 bases). The DNA end is a closer match to TRBJ2-5, so the J assignment may be wrong. The germline V gene encodes CDR1 SEHNR and CDR2 FQNEAQ (reference sequence). The CDR3 sequence is 15 residues long. The CDR3 reads CASSKTGTPGETQYF. The CDR3 DNA sequence: TGTGCCAGCAGCAAAACCGGGACACCAGGGGAGACCCAGTACTTC.

The chain has TRBV29-1 and TRBJ2-3; unclear D gene. V was cut by 0 bases and J by 5 bases, with 9 bases left in between. The CDR3 covers 13 residues. Germline assignment: CDR1 SQVTM and CDR2 ANQGSEA. The CDR3 DNA is TGCAGCGTTGAAGATCGCCTAAGAGATACGCAGTATTTT. It yields the protein CSVEDRLRDTQYF.

This clone was found a few times. The gene calls are TRBV30 and TRBJ2-2, with TRBD1 matching 9 bases. The junction had 4 bases not matched to a gene; V was cut back by 4 bases and J by 4 bases. Per the germline V gene, CDR1 is GTSNPN and CDR2 is SVGIG (reference sequence). This CDR3 comprises 14 residues. The DNA of the CDR3 is TGTGCCTGGATTAAGGACAGGGGCACCGGGGAGCTGTTTTTT. It is translated as CAWIKDRGTGELFF.

This rearrangement joins TRBV11-3 to TRBJ1-4; perhaps TRBD1 as D (6 bases). V lost 3 bases, J lost 7 bases, and 15 bases lay in between. This CDR3 is 15 amino acids long. From germline, CDR1 is SGHNT and CDR2 YENEEA. The CDR3 DNA is TGTGCCAGCAGCTTCGGCGGCGGGGGCTTTGAAAAACTGTTTTTT. Residues: CASSFGGGGFEKLFF.

The chain couples TRBV19 to TRBJ1-2; D unclear. The CDR3 covers 13 residues. CDR1 is LNHDA, CDR2 SQIVND, per germline (reference sequence). The V end was cut by 5 bases, the J end by 6 bases, with 13 bases between. This CDR3 is CASSPRGYDGYTF. CDR3 sequence (DNA): TGTGCCAGTAGTCCACGGGGTTATGATGGCTACACCTTC.

The gene calls are TRBV10-3 and TRBJ1-6, with D perhaps matching TRBD1 (5 bases). CDR1 and CDR2 (germline): ENHRY, SYGVKD. The CDR3 is made up of 13 amino acids. Trimming stripped 7 bases from V and 5 bases from J, with 9 bases between. The CDR3 loop is CAITRGDNSPLHF. The CDR3 DNA is TGTGCCATCACCCGGGGGGATAATTCACCCCTCCACTTT.

This CDR3 is CASSLVGGGPISYEQYF. DNA for the CDR3: TGTGCCAGCAGCTTAGTTGGGGGCGGCCCGATCTCCTACGAGCAGTACTTC. This chain connects TRBV7-9 to TRBJ2-7; a possible D gene is TRBD1 (6 bases). The CDR3 covers 17 residues. V gave up 1 base and J gave up 0 bases, with 16 bases separating them. Germline V gene lookup returns CDR1 SEHNR and CDR2 FQNEAQ (reference sequence).

The V and J genes are TRBV5-6 and TRBJ2-3, with D uncertain. CDR1 and CDR2 (germline): SGHDT, YYEEEE. V was clipped by 2 bases and J by 5 bases, with 6 bases between them. This CDR3 comprises 12 residues. The CDR3 nucleotides are TGTGCCAGCAGCTTACGGAGAGATACGCAGTATTTT. Protein product: CASSLRRDTQYF.

This clone showed up just once. The chain employs TRBV6-5 and TRBJ1-5, with D hard to call. Trimming took 0 bases from V and 3 from J, leaving 9 bases between them. Germline CDR1 is MNHEY and CDR2 is SVGAGI. The CDR3 covers 15 residues. This chain's CDR3 is CASSYSGGFNQPQHF. The CDR3 nucleotides read TGTGCCAGCAGTTACTCTGGAGGGTTCAATCAGCCCCAGCATTTT.

The rearrangement links TRBV5-1 to TRBJ2-1; weak D call: TRBD2 (6 bases). The CDR3 sequence is 14 residues long. Germline V lookup: CDR1 SGHRS, CDR2 YFSETQ. V lost 0 bases and J lost 6, with 10 bases in between. CDR3 residues: CASSLAGDLNEQFF. In nucleotides, the CDR3 is TGCGCCAGCAGCTTGGCGGGGGATCTCAATGAGCAGTTCTTC. Drawing the rest from reference TRBV5-1 and TRBJ2-1, the complete variable domain is KAGVTQTPRYLIKTRGQQVTLSCSPISGHRSVSWYQQTPGQGLQFLFEYFSETQRNKGNFPGRFSGRQFSNSRSEMNVSTLELGDSALYLCASSLAGDLNEQFFGPGTRLTVL.

There are a few counts of this clone. The chain uses TRBV5-1 and TRBJ1-1, with 7 bases fitting TRBD1. The CDR3 loop spans 15 amino acids. Per the germline V gene, CDR1 is SGHRS and CDR2 is YFSETQ. Germline trimming cut 3 bases from V and 1 base from J; bases unmatched to any gene: 6. This CDR3 is CASSSPRTGNTEAFF. The CDR3, as DNA: TGCGCCAGCAGCTCGCCTAGGACAGGGAACACTGAAGCTTTCTTT.

This rearrangement joins TRBV6-5 to TRBJ1-2, with 10 bases lining up with TRBD1. After removal of 4 bases from V and 5 bases from J, the junction contained 7 bases not matched to a gene. Germline lookup yields CDR1 MNHEY and CDR2 SVGAGI. CDR3 length: 15 amino acids. CDR3 region: CASSSGQGSMYGYTF. DNA of the CDR3: TGTGCCAGCAGTTCGGGACAGGGGTCGATGTATGGCTACACCTTC.

The chain combines TRBV7-2 with TRBJ2-1, with TRBD1 matching over 7 bases. V was clipped by 2 bases and J by 8 bases; unmatched bases: 6. Per the germline V gene, CDR1 is SGHTA and CDR2 is FQGNSA. This CDR3 spans 14 amino acids. CDR3 DNA sequence: TGTGCCAGCAGCTTATCCCTCGACAGGGATGAGCAGTTCTTC. Protein: CASSLSLDRDEQFF. Together with reference TRBV7-2 and TRBJ2-1, the CDR3 gives the full variable domain: GAGVSQSPSNKVTEKGKDVELRCDPISGHTALYWYRQSLGQGLEFLIYFQGNSAPDKSGLPSDRFSAERTGGSVSTLTIQRTQQEDSAVYLCASSLSLDRDEQFFGPGTRLTVL.

This clone appeared a few times. V is TRBV19 and J is TRBJ2-7, with D unclear. Germline lookup yields CDR1 LNHDA and CDR2 SQIVND (reference sequence). The CDR3 totals 15 residues. Trimming removed 1 base from V and 1 base from J, with 11 bases in between. The CDR3 spells CASSIGGSPSYEQYF. The CDR3 bases are TGTGCCAGTAGTATAGGAGGCTCGCCGTCCTACGAGCAGTACTTC.

The gene calls are TRBV5-1 and TRBJ1-2; D unresolved. CDR3 length equals 13 residues. Germline CDR1 and CDR2: SGHRS and YFSETQ. The V and J ends lost 0 bases and 5 bases respectively, with 8 bases between them. CDR3 in DNA: TGCGCCAGCAGCTTGGACAGTTTATATGGCTACACCTTC. Its protein is CASSLDSLYGYTF.

This clone came up a few times. Other DNA variants within this sample encode the same CDR3. The chain is built from TRBV10-3 and TRBJ1-3; D uncertain. Germline loops: CDR1 ENHRY, CDR2 SYGVKD. The CDR3 is 12 residues long. V lost 7 bases and J 4 bases, leaving 8 bases between the germline ends. This chain's CDR3 is CAINPRGNTIYF. The CDR3, as DNA: TGTGCCATCAACCCCAGGGGAAACACCATATATTTT.

The V and J genes are TRBV2 and TRBJ2-7, with a weak D call TRBD1 (6 bases). Germline loops: CDR1 SNHLY, CDR2 FYNNEI. The CDR3 consists of 15 residues. Trimming left V 7 bases short and J 0 bases short, with 16 bases between. Here the CDR3 reads CASKQGTTSSYEQYF. The CDR3 bases are TGTGCCAGCAAACAAGGGACAACCTCCTCCTACGAGCAGTACTTC.